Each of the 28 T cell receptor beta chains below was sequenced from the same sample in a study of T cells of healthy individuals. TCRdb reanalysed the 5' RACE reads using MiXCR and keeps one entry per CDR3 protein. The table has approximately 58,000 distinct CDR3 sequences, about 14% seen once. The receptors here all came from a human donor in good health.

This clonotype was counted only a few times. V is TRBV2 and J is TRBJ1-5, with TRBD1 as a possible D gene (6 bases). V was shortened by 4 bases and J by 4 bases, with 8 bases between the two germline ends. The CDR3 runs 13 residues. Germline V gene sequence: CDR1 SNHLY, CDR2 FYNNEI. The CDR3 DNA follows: TGTGCCAGCAGTGGGACAGTGAATCAGCCCCAGCATTTT. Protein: CASSGTVNQPQHF.

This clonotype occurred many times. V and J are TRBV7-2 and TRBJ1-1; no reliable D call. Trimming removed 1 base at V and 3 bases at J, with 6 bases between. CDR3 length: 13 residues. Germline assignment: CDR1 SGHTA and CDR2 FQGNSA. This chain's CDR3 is CASSLERDTEAFF. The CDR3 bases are TGTGCCAGCAGCTTAGAGCGGGACACTGAAGCTTTCTTT.

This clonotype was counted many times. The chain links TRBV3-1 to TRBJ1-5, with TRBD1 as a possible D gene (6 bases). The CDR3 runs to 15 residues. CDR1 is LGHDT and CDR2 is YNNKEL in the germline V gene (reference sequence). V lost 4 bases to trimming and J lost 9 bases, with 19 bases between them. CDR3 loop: CASSRDGQGPTPQHF. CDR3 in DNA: TGTGCCAGCAGCCGCGATGGGCAGGGGCCCACGCCCCAGCATTTT. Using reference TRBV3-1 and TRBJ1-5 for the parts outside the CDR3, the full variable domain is DTAVSQTPKYLVTQMGNDKSIKCEQNLGHDTMYWYKQDSKKFLKIMFSYNNKELIINETVPNRFSPKSPDKAHLNLHINSLELGDSAVYFCASSRDGQGPTPQHFGDGTRLSIL.

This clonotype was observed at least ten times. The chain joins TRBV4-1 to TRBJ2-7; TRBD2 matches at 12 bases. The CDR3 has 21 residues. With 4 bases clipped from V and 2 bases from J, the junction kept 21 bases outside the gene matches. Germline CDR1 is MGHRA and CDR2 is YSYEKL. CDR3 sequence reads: CASSLNARGLAGGRSTYEQYF. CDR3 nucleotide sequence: TGCGCCAGCAGCCTCAACGCCAGAGGTCTAGCGGGGGGGAGGAGTACCTACGAGCAGTACTTC.

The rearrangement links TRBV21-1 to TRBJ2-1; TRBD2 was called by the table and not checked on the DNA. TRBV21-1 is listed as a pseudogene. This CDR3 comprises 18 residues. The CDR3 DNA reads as TGTGCCAGCAGCAAAGGTCCCCTTCTAGCGGGAGAATACAATGAGCAGTTCTTC. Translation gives CASSKGPLLAGEYNEQFF.

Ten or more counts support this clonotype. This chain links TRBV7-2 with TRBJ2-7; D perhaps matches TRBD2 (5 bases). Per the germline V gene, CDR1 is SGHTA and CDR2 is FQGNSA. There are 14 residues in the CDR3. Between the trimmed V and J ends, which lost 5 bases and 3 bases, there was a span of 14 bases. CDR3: CASSGVGELYEQYF. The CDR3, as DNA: TGTGCCAGCAGCGGAGTGGGAGAACTCTACGAGCAGTACTTC.

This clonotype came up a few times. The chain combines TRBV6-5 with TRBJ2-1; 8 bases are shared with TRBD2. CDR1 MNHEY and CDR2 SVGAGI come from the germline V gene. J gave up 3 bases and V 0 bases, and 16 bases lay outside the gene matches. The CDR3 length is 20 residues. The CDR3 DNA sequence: TGTGCCAGCAGTTACTCGAGCCCTTCTATTAGCGGGGCATACTACAATGAGCAGTTCTTC. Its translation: CASSYSSPSISGAYYNEQFF.

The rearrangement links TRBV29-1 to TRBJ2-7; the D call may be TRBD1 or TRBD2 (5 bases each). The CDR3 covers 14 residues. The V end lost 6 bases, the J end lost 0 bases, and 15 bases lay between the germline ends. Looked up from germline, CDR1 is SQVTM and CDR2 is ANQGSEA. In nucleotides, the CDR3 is TGCAGCGTCGCGACCGGGACGGGCTCCTACGAGCAGTACTTC. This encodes CSVATGTGSYEQYF.

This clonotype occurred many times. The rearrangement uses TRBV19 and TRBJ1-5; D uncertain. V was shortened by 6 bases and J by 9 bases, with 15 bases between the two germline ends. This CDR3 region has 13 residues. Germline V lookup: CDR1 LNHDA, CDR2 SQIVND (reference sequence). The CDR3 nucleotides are TGTGCCAGTAGCCTTGACTGGGGTAGGCCCCAGCATTTT. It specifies CASSLDWGRPQHF. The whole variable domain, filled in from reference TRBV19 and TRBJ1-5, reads DGGITQSPKYLFRKEGQNVTLSCEQNLNHDAMYWYRQDPGQGLRLIYYSQIVNDFQKGDIAEGYSVSREKKESFPLTVTSAQKNPTAFYLCASSLDWGRPQHFGDGTRLSIL.

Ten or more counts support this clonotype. CDR3 DNA sequence: TGTGCCAGCAGCTTCCTGGGGACAGGGGCGCGGGAGCAGTACTTC. This translates into CASSFLGTGAREQYF. This rearrangement joins TRBV7-2 to TRBJ2-7; the match to TRBD1 covers 10 bases. V lost 3 bases to trimming and J lost 7 bases; unmatched junction nucleotides: 9. This CDR3 contains 15 residues. Germline V gene sequence: CDR1 SGHTA, CDR2 FQGNSA.

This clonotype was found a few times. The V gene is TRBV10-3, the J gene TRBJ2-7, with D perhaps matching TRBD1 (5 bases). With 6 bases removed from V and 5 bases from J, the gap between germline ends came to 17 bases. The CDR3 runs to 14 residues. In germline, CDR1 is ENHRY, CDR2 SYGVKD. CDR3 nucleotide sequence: TGTGCCATCAGATCGGACAAGTCCGCTGACGAGCAGTACTTC. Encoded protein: CAIRSDKSADEQYF.

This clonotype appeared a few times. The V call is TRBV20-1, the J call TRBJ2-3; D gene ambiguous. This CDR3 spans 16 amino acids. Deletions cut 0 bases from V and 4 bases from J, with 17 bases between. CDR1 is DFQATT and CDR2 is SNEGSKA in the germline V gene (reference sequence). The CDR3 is CSARDPAGMMADTQYF. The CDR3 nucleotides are TGCAGTGCTAGAGACCCGGCTGGGATGATGGCAGATACGCAGTATTTT.

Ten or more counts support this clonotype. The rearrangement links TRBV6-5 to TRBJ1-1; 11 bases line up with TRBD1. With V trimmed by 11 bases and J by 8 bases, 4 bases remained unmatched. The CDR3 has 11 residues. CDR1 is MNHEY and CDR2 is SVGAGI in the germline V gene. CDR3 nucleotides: TGTGCCGTAGGACAGGGGGCCGAAGCTTTCTTT. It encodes CAVGQGAEAFF.

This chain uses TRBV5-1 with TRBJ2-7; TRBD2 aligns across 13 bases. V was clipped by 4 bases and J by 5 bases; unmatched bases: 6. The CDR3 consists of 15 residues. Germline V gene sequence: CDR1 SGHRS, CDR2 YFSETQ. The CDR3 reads CASSILAGGPHEQYF. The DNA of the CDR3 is TGCGCCAGCAGCATACTAGCGGGAGGGCCCCACGAGCAGTACTTC.

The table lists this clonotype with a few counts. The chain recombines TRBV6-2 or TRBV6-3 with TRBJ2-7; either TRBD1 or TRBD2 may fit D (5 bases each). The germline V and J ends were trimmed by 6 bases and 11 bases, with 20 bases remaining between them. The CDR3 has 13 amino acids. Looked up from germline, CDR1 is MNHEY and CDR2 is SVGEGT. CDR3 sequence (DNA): TGTGCCAGCAGCCCCGGGACGGCGTACAACAAGTACTTC. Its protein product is CASSPGTAYNKYF.

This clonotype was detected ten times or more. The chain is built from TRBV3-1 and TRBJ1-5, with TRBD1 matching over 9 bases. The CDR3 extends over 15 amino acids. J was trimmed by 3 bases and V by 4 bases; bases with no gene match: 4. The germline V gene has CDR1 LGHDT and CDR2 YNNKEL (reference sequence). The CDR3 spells CASSLGQGSNQPQHF. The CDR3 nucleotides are TGTGCCAGCAGCCTGGGACAGGGTTCCAATCAGCCCCAGCATTTT.

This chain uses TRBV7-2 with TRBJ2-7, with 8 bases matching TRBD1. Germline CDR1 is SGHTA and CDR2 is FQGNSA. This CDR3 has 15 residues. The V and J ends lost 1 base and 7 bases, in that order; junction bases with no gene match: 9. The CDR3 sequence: CASSLVQGALGEQYF. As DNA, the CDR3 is TGTGCCAGCAGCTTAGTGCAGGGGGCCCTCGGAGAGCAGTACTTC.

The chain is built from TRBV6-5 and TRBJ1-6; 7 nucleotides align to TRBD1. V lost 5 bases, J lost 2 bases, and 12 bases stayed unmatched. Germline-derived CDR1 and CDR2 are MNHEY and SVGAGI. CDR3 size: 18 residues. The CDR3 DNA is TGTGCCAGCAGTCCGACAGGGAACATTCTGGCCTATAATTCACCCCTCCACTTT. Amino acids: CASSPTGNILAYNSPLHF.

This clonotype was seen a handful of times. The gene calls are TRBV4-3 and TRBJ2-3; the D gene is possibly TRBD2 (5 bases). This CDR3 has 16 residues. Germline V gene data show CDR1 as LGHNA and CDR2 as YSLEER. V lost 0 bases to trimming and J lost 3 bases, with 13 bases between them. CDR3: CASSQDYGETTDTQYF. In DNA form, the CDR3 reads TGCGCCAGCAGCCAAGATTACGGGGAGACGACAGATACGCAGTATTTT.

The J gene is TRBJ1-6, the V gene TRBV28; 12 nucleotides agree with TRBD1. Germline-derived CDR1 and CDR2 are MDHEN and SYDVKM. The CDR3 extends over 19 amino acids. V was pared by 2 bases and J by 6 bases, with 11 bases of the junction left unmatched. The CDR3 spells CASSLNLSRDRGPNSPLHF. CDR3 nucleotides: TGTGCCAGCAGTTTAAATCTGTCCCGGGACAGGGGGCCTAATTCACCCCTCCACTTT.

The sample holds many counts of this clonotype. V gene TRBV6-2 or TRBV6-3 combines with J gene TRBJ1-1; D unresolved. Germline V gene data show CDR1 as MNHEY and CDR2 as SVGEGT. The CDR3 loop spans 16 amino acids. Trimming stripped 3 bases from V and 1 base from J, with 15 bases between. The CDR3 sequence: CASSYREEQTNTEAFF. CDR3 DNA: TGTGCCAGCAGTTATCGCGAAGAACAGACGAACACTGAAGCTTTCTTT.

The chain's CDR3 is CASRGQGYYEQYF. CDR3 DNA: TGTGCCAGCAGGGGACAGGGGTACTACGAGCAGTACTTC. The gene calls are TRBV6-5 and TRBJ2-7; 10 bases fit TRBD1. The CDR3 is made up of 13 amino acids. Germline V CDR1 and CDR2: MNHEY, SVGAGI. The V and J ends lost 6 bases and 3 bases, in that order; junction bases with no gene match: 2.

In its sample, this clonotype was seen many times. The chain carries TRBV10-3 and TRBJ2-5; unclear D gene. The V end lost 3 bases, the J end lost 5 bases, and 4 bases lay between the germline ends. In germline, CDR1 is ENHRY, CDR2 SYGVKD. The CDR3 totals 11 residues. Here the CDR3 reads CAISDGETQYF. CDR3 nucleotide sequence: TGTGCCATCAGTGACGGGGAGACCCAGTACTTC.

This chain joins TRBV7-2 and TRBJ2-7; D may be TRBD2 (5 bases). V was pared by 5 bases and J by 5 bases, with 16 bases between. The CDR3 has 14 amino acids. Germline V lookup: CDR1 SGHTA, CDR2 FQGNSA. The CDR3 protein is CASSRALRAHEQYF. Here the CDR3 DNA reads TGTGCCAGCAGCCGCGCCTTGAGGGCCCACGAGCAGTACTTC.

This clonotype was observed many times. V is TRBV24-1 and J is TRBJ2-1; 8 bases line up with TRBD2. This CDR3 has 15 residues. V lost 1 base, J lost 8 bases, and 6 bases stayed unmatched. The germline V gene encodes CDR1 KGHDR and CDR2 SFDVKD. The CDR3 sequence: CATSDFYGGADEQFF. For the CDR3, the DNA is TGTGCCACCAGTGATTTCTACGGGGGGGCGGATGAGCAGTTCTTC.

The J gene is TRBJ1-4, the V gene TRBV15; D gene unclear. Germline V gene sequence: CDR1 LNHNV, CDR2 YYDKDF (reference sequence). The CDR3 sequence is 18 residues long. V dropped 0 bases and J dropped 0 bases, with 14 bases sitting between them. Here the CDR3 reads CATSRDSGPPATNEKLFF. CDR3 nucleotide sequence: TGTGCCACCAGCAGAGATTCGGGCCCACCTGCAACTAATGAAAAACTGTTTTTT.

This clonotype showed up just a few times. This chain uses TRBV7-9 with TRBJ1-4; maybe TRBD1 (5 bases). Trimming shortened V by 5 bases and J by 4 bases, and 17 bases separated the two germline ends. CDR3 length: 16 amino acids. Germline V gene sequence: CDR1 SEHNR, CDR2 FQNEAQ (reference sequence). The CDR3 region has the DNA TGTGCCAGCAGCAGCCGGGGCGAGGGGTTTAATGAAAAACTGTTTTTT. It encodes CASSSRGEGFNEKLFF.

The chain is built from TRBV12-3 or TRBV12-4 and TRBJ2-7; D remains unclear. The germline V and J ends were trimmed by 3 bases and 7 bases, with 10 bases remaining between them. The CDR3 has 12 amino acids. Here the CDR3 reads CASSFRKLEQYF. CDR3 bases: TGTGCCAGCAGTTTCAGGAAACTGGAGCAGTACTTC.